The 15 T cell receptor beta chains below were found in one sample sequenced in a study of technical replicates of blood from a few donors. Produced via immunoSEQ multiplex PCR; TCRdb's table is partial and in-frame only. The repertoire has just over 95,000 clones, approximately 96% of them found once; the top ten carry 0.2% to 0.25%. The sample taken for sequencing was T cells isolated from PBMCs. These receptor sequences come from a human donor in good health.

The J gene is TRBJ1-4, the V gene TRBV19; D is unclear. Germline lookup yields CDR1 LNHDA and CDR2 SQIVND (reference sequence). Trimming cost V 3 bases and J 5 bases, with 13 bases left between them. CDR3 length: 15 residues. CDR3 nucleotides: TGTGCCAGTAGTATGCGAGGTGCGGAGAATGAAAAACTGTTTTTT. Translated: CASSMRGAENEKLFF. Full variable domain (remainder filled in from reference TRBV19 and TRBJ1-4): DGGITQSPKYLFRKEGQNVTLSCEQNLNHDAMYWYRQDPGQGLRLIYYSQIVNDFQKGDIAEGYSVSREKKESFPLTVTSAQKNPTAFYLCASSMRGAENEKLFFGSGTQLSVL.

The J gene is TRBJ2-7, the V gene TRBV25-1; no clear D. The V gene's germline CDR1 is MGHDK and CDR2 SYGVNS. Trimming shortened V by 5 bases and J by 9 bases, and 11 bases separated the two germline ends. The CDR3 loop spans 11 amino acids. The CDR3 DNA reads as TGTGCCAGCAGTTCACAGTTGGGGCAGTACTTC. Translated, it gives CASSSQLGQYF.

The chain combines TRBV30 with TRBJ2-5; D gene ambiguous. CDR1 and CDR2 (germline): GTSNPN, SVGIG (reference sequence). Trimming took 4 bases from V and 3 from J, leaving 15 bases between them. CDR3 size: 14 residues. CDR3 residues: CAWTCASQEETQYF. CDR3 DNA sequence: TGTGCCTGGACCTGTGCGAGTCAGGAAGAGACCCAGTACTTC.

The chain recombines TRBV2 with TRBJ2-6; D unresolved. CDR1 is SNHLY and CDR2 is FYNNEI in the germline V gene. V gave up 5 bases and J gave up 4 bases, with 15 bases separating them. This CDR3 region has 16 residues. For the CDR3, the DNA is TGTGCCAGCAGTTACTCTCTTAGAAAGGGGGCCAACGTCCTGACTTTC. This translates into CASSYSLRKGANVLTF. The full variable domain, with the rest looked up from reference TRBV2 and TRBJ2-6, is EPEVTQTPSHQVTQMGQEVILRCVPISNHLYFYWYRQILGQKVEFLVSFYNNEISEKSEIFDDQFSVERPDGSNFTLKIRSTKLEDSAMYFCASSYSLRKGANVLTFGAGSRLTVL.

The chain uses TRBV6-1 and TRBJ2-1; weak D call: TRBD1 (6 bases). V was pared by 9 bases and J by 0 bases, with 9 bases between. The germline V gene has CDR1 MNHNS and CDR2 SASEGT. This CDR3 spans 13 amino acids. CDR3 protein: CASKGGSYNEQFF. CDR3 DNA sequence: TGTGCCAGTAAAGGGGGCTCCTACAATGAGCAGTTCTTC.

The V and J genes are TRBV28 and TRBJ1-1; possible D gene TRBD1, 6 bases. Germline-derived CDR1 and CDR2 are MDHEN and SYDVKM. The CDR3 spans 17 residues. V lost 7 bases, J lost 2 bases, and 23 bases lay in between. The CDR3 here is CASKERLSRGANTEAFF. Here the CDR3 DNA reads TGTGCCAGCAAAGAACGGCTGAGCAGGGGCGCAAACACTGAAGCTTTCTTT.

The chain employs TRBV2 and TRBJ2-7, with D perhaps matching TRBD1 (6 bases). CDR1 SNHLY and CDR2 FYNNEI come from the germline V gene. The CDR3 consists of 13 residues. V was clipped by 3 bases and J by 4 bases, with 10 bases between them. In DNA form, the CDR3 reads TGTGCCAGCAGTGAGTTTGACAGGTACGAGCAGTACTTC. As protein: CASSEFDRYEQYF.

The chain carries TRBV11-2 and TRBJ2-7; TRBD1 agrees at 9 bases. V lost 5 bases, J lost 1 base, and 9 bases stayed unmatched. Germline values: CDR1 SGHAT, CDR2 FQNNGV. This CDR3 is built from 16 residues. In DNA form, the CDR3 reads TGTGCCAGCAGCAGGACAGGGGCGAGTCGATCCTACGAGCAGTACTTC. Its protein is CASSRTGASRSYEQYF.

The V gene is TRBV28, the J gene TRBJ1-1, with D unclear. The V end lost 6 bases, the J end lost 1 base, and 18 bases lay between the germline ends. The CDR3 covers 16 residues. Germline lookup yields CDR1 MDHEN and CDR2 SYDVKM. This chain's CDR3 is CASSYPRIGRNTEAFF. CDR3 bases: TGTGCCAGCAGCTACCCACGAATAGGGAGGAACACTGAAGCTTTCTTT.

The chain employs TRBV14 and TRBJ1-2; 7 bases fit TRBD1. V lost 3 bases, J lost 1 base, and 2 bases stayed unmatched. The CDR3 is 14 amino acids. The germline V gene has CDR1 SGHDN and CDR2 FVKESK. This CDR3 is CASSQTGSNYGYTF. CDR3 DNA: TGTGCCAGCAGCCAGACAGGGAGTAACTATGGCTACACCTTC.

The chain couples TRBV18 to TRBJ1-4; D is unresolved. V was trimmed by 3 bases and J by 5 bases, leaving 7 bases between them. The CDR3 spans 13 residues. Germline V gene sequence: CDR1 KGHSH, CDR2 LQKENI. CDR3 protein: CASSPGENEKLFF. The CDR3 region has the DNA TGTGCCAGCTCACCTGGTGAGAATGAAAAACTGTTTTTT.

The chain recombines TRBV7-9 with TRBJ2-3; D is perhaps TRBD2 (5 bases). The length of the CDR3 is 15 residues. The germline V gene has CDR1 SEHNR and CDR2 FQNEAQ (reference sequence). Trimming pared 5 bases from V and 3 bases from J, leaving 15 bases between. The CDR3 sequence: CASSKEGGGTDTQYF. The CDR3 DNA reads TGTGCCAGCAGCAAAGAGGGCGGAGGAACAGATACGCAGTATTTT.

The rearrangement links TRBV28 to TRBJ2-5; 8 nucleotides match TRBD1. Germline loops: CDR1 MDHEN, CDR2 SYDVKM. V lost 0 bases to trimming and J lost 5 bases; unmatched junction nucleotides: 8. The CDR3 has 16 amino acids. This CDR3 reads CASSLWQGQGTETQYF. The CDR3 nucleotides are TGTGCCAGCAGTTTATGGCAAGGACAGGGAACGGAGACCCAGTACTTC.

This chain joins TRBV27 and TRBJ2-7; D perhaps matches TRBD1 (5 bases). V was pared by 3 bases and J by 4 bases, with 13 bases between. The CDR3 runs to 14 residues. Germline assignment: CDR1 MNHEY and CDR2 SMNVEV (reference sequence). This chain's CDR3 is CASSFGQGSYEQYF. The CDR3 DNA sequence: TGTGCCAGCAGTTTTGGCCAGGGATCTTACGAGCAGTACTTC.

This sequence joins TRBV28 and TRBJ2-7; 16 bases line up with TRBD2. Trimming took 10 bases from V and 5 from J; bases not matched to a gene: 17. The germline V gene has CDR1 MDHEN and CDR2 SYDVKM. This CDR3 is built from 18 residues. As DNA, the CDR3 is TGTGCCATGGAGAGGTGCGAAAAGGGACTAGCGGGAGGGGACGAGCAGTACTTC. The encoded protein is CAMERCEKGLAGGDEQYF.